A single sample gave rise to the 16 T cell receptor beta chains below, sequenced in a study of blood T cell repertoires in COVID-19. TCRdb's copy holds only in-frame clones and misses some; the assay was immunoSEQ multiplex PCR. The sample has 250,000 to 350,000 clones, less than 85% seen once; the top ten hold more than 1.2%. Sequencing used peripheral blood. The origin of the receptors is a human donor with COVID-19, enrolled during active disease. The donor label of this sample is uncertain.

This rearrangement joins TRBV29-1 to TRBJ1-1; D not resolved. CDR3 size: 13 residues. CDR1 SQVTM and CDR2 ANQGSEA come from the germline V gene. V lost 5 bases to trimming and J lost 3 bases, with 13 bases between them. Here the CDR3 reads CSVREAPDTEAFF. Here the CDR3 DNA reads TGCAGCGTTCGAGAGGCCCCAGACACTGAAGCTTTCTTT.

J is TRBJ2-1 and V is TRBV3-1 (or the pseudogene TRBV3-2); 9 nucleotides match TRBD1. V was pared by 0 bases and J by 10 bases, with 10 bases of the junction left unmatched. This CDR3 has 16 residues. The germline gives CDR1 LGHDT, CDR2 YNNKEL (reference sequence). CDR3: CASSQESVTGGIEQFF. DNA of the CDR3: TGTGCCAGCAGCCAAGAATCGGTTACAGGGGGCATCGAGCAGTTCTTC.

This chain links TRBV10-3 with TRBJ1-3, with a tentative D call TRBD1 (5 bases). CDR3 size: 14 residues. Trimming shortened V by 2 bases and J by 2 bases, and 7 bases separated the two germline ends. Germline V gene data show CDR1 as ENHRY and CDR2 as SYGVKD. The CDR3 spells CAISEQGAGNTIYF. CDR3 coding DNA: TGTGCCATCAGTGAGCAAGGGGCTGGAAACACCATATATTTT.

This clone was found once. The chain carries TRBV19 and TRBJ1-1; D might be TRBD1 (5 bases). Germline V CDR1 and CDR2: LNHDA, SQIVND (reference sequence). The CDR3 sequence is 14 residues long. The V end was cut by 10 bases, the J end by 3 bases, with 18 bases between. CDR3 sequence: CATVNSGRDTEAFF. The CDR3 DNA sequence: TGTGCCACCGTTAATTCCGGCAGGGACACTGAAGCTTTCTTT.

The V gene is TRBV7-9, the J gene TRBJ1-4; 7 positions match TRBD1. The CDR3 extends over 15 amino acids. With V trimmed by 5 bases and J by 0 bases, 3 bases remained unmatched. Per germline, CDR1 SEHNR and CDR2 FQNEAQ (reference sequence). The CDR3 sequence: CASSLTGTTNEKLFF. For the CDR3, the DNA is TGTGCCAGCAGCCTGACAGGGACAACTAATGAAAAACTGTTTTTT. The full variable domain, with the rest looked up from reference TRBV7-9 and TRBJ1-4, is DTGVSQNPRHKITKRGQNVTFRCDPISEHNRLYWYRQTLGQGPEFLTYFQNEAQLEKSRLLSDRFSAERPKGSFSTLEIQRTEQGDSAMYLCASSLTGTTNEKLFFGSGTQLSVL.

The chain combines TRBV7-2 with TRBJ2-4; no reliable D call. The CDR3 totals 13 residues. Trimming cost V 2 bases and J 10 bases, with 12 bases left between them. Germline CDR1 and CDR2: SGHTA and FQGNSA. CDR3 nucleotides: TGTGCCAGCAGCTTATCCGGAGACGGGATTCAGTACTTC. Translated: CASSLSGDGIQYF.

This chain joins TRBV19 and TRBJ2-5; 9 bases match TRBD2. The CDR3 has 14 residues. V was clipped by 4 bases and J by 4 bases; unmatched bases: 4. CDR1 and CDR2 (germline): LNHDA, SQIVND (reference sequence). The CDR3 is CASSKREVTETQYF. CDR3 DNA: TGTGCCAGTAGTAAGCGGGAGGTGACAGAGACCCAGTACTTC.

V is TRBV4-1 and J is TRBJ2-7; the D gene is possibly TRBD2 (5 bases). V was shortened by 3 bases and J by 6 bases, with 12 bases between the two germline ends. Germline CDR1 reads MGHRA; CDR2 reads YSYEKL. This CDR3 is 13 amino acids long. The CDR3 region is CASSHRLFTEQYF. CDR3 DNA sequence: TGCGCCAGCAGCCACAGACTATTTACCGAGCAGTACTTC.

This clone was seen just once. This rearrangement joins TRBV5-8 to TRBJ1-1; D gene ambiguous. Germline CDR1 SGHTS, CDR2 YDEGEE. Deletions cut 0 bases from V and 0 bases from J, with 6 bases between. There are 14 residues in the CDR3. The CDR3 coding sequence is TGTGCCAGCAGCTTGGGTACTCTGAACACTGAAGCTTTCTTT. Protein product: CASSLGTLNTEAFF.

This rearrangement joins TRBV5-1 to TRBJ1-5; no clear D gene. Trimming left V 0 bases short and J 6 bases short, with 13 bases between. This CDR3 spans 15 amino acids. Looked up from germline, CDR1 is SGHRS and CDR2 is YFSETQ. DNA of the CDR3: TGCGCCAGCAGCTTGGATGGTCAGTTGGCTCAGCCCCAGCATTTT. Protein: CASSLDGQLAQPQHF.

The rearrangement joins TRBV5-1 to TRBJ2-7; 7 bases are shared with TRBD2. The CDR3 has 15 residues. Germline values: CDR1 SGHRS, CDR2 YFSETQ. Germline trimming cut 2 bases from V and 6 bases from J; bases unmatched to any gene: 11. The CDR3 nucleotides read TGCGCCAGCAGCTTTCTTAGCGGGCAAAACGTCGAGCAGTACTTC. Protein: CASSFLSGQNVEQYF.

Here the CDR3 reads CASSQQGGQQPQHF. The CDR3 DNA reads TGTGCCAGCAGTCAACAGGGTGGACAGCAGCCCCAGCATTTT. This sequence joins TRBV2 and TRBJ1-5; D may be TRBD1 (6 bases). The germline V gene has CDR1 SNHLY and CDR2 FYNNEI. This CDR3 is 14 amino acids long. V lost 5 bases, J lost 7 bases, and 15 bases lay in between.

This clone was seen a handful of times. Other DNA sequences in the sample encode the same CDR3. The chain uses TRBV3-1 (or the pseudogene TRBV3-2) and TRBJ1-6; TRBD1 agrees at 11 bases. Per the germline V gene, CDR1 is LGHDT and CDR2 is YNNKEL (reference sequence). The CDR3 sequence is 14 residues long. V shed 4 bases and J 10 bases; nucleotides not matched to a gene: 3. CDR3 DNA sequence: TGTGCCAGCAGCCCGAGGACAGGGGGCTCACCCCTCCACTTT. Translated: CASSPRTGGSPLHF.

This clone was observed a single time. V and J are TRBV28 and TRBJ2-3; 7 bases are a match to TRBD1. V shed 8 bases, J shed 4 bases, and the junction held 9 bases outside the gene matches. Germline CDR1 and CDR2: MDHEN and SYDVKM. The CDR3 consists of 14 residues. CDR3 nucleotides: TGTGCCAGCGAGGAAAGGGGGCGCTCAGATACGCAGTATTTT. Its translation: CASEERGRSDTQYF.

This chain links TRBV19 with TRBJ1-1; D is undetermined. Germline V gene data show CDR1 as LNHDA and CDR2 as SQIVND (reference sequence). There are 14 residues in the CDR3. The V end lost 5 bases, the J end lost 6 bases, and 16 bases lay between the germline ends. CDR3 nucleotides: TGTGCCAGTAGTCTCTACCTTAATCAGGCTGAAGCTTTCTTT. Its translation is CASSLYLNQAEAFF.

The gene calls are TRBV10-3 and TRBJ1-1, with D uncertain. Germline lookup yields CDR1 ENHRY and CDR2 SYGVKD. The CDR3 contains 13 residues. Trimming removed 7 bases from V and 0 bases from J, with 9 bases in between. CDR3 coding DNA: TGTGCCATCACGTCAGCGGTGAACACTGAAGCTTTCTTT. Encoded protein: CAITSAVNTEAFF.